The rows below give T cell receptor beta chains drawn from one sample of a study of CD8 T cells in ankylosing spondylitis. MiXCR, run by TCRdb on the 5' RACE reads, gives a single entry per CDR3 protein. The table shows some 300,000 distinct CDR3 sequences, with less than 25% occurring only once. Sequenced: blood, either unsorted or a sorted T cell fraction (not recorded which). These receptors came from a female donor with ankylosing spondylitis or in good health (not recorded which). Both conserved end residues are part of each CDR3. The order of the fields is V gene, D gene, clone size, J gene, CDR3 protein, CDR3 DNA. A D gene is named only where the DNA matches it firmly. Expanded clones are given a class, and other clones once, few, many or no size at all.

>TRBV9|TRBD2|few|TRBJ2-1
CASSGGTRAYNEQFF
TGTGCCAGCAGCGGGGGGACTAGGGCCTACAATGAGCAGTTCTTC
>TRBV6-1|TRBD2|few|TRBJ2-7
CASSVSPLLAEIYF
TGTGCCAGCAGCGTGTCCCCCCTACTAGCGGAAATTTACTTC
>TRBV5-1|TRBD2|.|TRBJ2-2
CASSLSSSGATGELFF
TGCGCCAGCAGCTTATCGTCTAGCGGGGCCACCGGGGAGCTGTTTTTT
>TRBV5-5|.|.|TRBJ2-5
CAISLGLWETQYF
TGTGCCATCAGCTTGGGGCTCTGGGAGACCCAGTACTTC
>TRBV7-6|.|.|TRBJ1-1
CASSQDTNTEAFF
TGTGCCAGCAGCCAAGACACGAACACTGAAGCTTTCTTT
>TRBV5-1|.|.|TRBJ1-1
CASSVEWRNTEAFF
TGCGCCAGCAGCGTGGAATGGAGGAACACTGAAGCTTTCTTT
>TRBV6-5|TRBD2|.|TRBJ2-5
CASSSSTSGQETQYF
TGTGCCAGCAGTTCCTCGACTAGCGGTCAAGAGACCCAGTACTTC
>TRBV30|TRBD2|few|TRBJ2-5
CAWTSSGEETQYF
TGTGCCTGGACCTCTAGCGGGGAAGAGACCCAGTACTTC
>TRBV4-3|TRBD2|few|TRBJ2-1
CASSQELAWNEQFF
TGCGCCAGCAGCCAAGAACTAGCGTGGAATGAGCAGTTCTTC
>TRBV29-1|.|few|TRBJ2-7
CSVGQALAYEQYF
TGCAGCGTTGGCCAAGCTCTGGCGTACGAGCAGTACTTC
>TRBV18|.|.|TRBJ1-1
CASSLQEVDTEAFF
TGTGCCAGCTCACTACAGGAGGTGGACACTGAAGCTTTCTTT
>TRBV4-2|TRBD2|few|TRBJ2-7
CASSGTSGPGGYEQYF
TGTGCCAGCAGCGGGACTAGCGGTCCGGGCGGCTACGAGCAGTACTTC
>TRBV20-1|.|few|TRBJ2-2
CSARDVAGPNTGELFF
TGCAGTGCTAGAGATGTGGCGGGACCGAACACCGGGGAGCTGTTTTTT
>TRBV3-1|.|.|TRBJ2-5
CASSQDASTTAQYF
TGTGCCAGCAGCCAAGACGCGAGCACTACCGCCCAGTACTTC
>TRBV12-3/TRBV12-4|.|.|TRBJ1-2
CASSLTPGGKGPTGYTF
TGTGCCAGCAGTTTGACGCCAGGTGGGAAAGGTCCCACCGGCTACACCTTC
>TRBV6-2/TRBV6-3|.|.|TRBJ1-1
CASRWGRTEAFF
TGTGCCAGCAGGTGGGGGAGGACTGAAGCTTTCTTT
>TRBV10-3|.|once|TRBJ2-1
CAISRQAGRSYNEQFF
TGTGCCATCAGCAGACAGGCGGGACGCTCCTACAATGAGCAGTTCTTC
>TRBV9|.|few|TRBJ2-5
CASSVGGTPIETQYF
TGTGCCAGCAGCGTAGGGGGGACACCTATAGAGACCCAGTACTTC
>TRBV7-9|.|.|TRBJ1-1
CANTQFMNTEAFF
TGTGCCAACACACAGTTCATGAACACTGAAGCTTTCTTT
>TRBV5-5|.|few|TRBJ1-1
CASSLAIRGYQSTEAFF
TGTGCCAGCAGCTTGGCCATTCGGGGTTATCAGAGCACTGAAGCTTTCTTT
>TRBV20-1|.|.|TRBJ2-1
CSARPGAYNEQFF
TGCAGTGCTAGGCCGGGAGCCTACAATGAGCAGTTCTTC
>TRBV7-3|.|many|TRBJ2-1
CASSPTRTNYNEQFF
TGTGCCAGCAGCCCGACTAGAACCAACTACAATGAGCAGTTCTTC
>TRBV9|TRBD2|few|TRBJ2-1
CASSVDGLAGPNEQFF
TGTGCCAGCAGCGTAGATGGACTAGCGGGACCCAATGAGCAGTTCTTC
>TRBV3-1|TRBD2|.|TRBJ2-1
CASSQGAGGAYNEQFF
TGTGCCAGCAGCCAAGGAGCGGGAGGGGCCTACAATGAGCAGTTCTTC
>TRBV20-1|.|.|TRBJ2-7
CSAWIPSYTYEQYF
TGCAGTGCTTGGATTCCTAGCTACACCTACGAGCAGTACTTC
>TRBV29-1|.|few|TRBJ1-3
CSVRGGSGNTIYF
TGCAGCGTTAGGGGCGGATCTGGAAACACCATATATTTT
>TRBV18|.|.|TRBJ2-1
CASSPRAVSSYNEQFF
TGTGCCAGCTCACCCCGTGCGGTAAGCTCCTACAATGAGCAGTTCTTC
>TRBV6-1|.|.|TRBJ1-5
CASGRDSGNQPQHF
TGTGCCAGCGGCCGGGACTCCGGGAATCAGCCCCAGCATTTT
>TRBV20-1|TRBD2|.|TRBJ2-5
CSSVAGETQYF
TGCAGTAGCGTAGCGGGAGAGACCCAGTACTTC
>TRBV19|.|.|TRBJ2-5
CASSSSGVEETQYF
TGTGCCAGTAGTAGTAGCGGAGTTGAGGAGACCCAGTACTTC
>TRBV20-1|.|few|TRBJ1-4
CSARPPGGEKLFF
TGCAGTGCTAGACCCCCGGGAGGGGAAAAACTGTTTTTT
>TRBV6-1|.|many|TRBJ2-2
CASQGGSSTGELFF
TGTGCCAGTCAGGGGGGGTCATCAACCGGGGAGCTGTTTTTT
>TRBV27|.|.|TRBJ2-1
CASSDGDRYNEQFF
TGTGCCAGCAGTGATGGGGATCGCTACAATGAGCAGTTCTTC
>TRBV7-2|TRBD1|many|TRBJ1-5
CASSEDRGNQPQHF
TGTGCCAGCAGCGAGGACAGGGGCAATCAACCCCAGCATTTT
>TRBV20-1|TRBD1|.|TRBJ1-4
CSARRPGQNNEKLFF
TGCAGTGCTAGACGGCCGGGACAGAACAATGAAAAACTGTTTTTT
>TRBV29-1|TRBD2|many|TRBJ2-1
CSVGRVTSGSLIHNEQFF
TGCAGCGTTGGTAGGGTAACTAGCGGGAGCCTTATCCACAATGAGCAGTTCTTC
>TRBV7-2|.|.|TRBJ1-3
CASSFFRDVGNTIYF
TGTGCCAGCAGCTTTTTCCGGGACGTTGGAAACACCATATATTTT
>TRBV6-1|TRBD2|.|TRBJ2-1
CASSETTSVYHNEQFF
TGTGCCAGCAGTGAAACCACTAGCGTTTACCACAATGAGCAGTTCTTC
>TRBV18|.|few|TRBJ2-7
CASSPISSYEQYF
TGTGCCAGCTCACCGATCAGCTCCTACGAGCAGTACTTC
>TRBV20-1|.|few|TRBJ2-3
CSARSGAADTQYF
TGCAGTGCTAGATCGGGGGCGGCAGATACGCAGTATTTT
>TRBV20-1|.|.|TRBJ1-2
CSARDAGTADGGYTF
TGCAGTGCTAGGGACGCCGGGACCGCTGATGGAGGCTACACCTTC
>TRBV10-3|TRBD2|many|TRBJ2-1
CATLKREGNEQFF
TGTGCCACCCTCAAGCGGGAGGGGAATGAGCAGTTCTTC
>TRBV6-1|.|few|TRBJ1-2
CASRTGPEGGYTF
TGTGCCAGCAGAACAGGGCCCGAGGGAGGCTACACCTTC
>TRBV30|.|few|TRBJ2-3
CAWGSGEITDTQYF
TGTGCCTGGGGTAGCGGAGAAATTACAGATACGCAGTATTTT
>TRBV7-9|.|few|TRBJ1-1
CANTEGSGTEAFF
TGTGCCAACACCGAAGGGAGTGGCACTGAAGCTTTCTTT
>TRBV28|.|few|TRBJ1-4
CASSLVRTNEKLFF
TGTGCCAGCAGTCTGGTGAGGACTAATGAAAAACTGTTTTTT
>TRBV4-3|.|.|TRBJ2-1
CASSRSSGTSSYNEQFF
TGCGCCAGCAGCCGCTCGAGTGGCACGAGCTCCTACAATGAGCAGTTCTTC
>TRBV12-3/TRBV12-4|.|.|TRBJ2-3
CASRAIDTQYF
TGTGCCAGCAGAGCTATAGATACGCAGTATTTT
>TRBV20-1|TRBD2|.|TRBJ2-7
CSARWTSGIREQYF
TGCAGTGCTAGATGGACTAGCGGCATACGGGAGCAGTACTTC
>TRBV24-1|.|.|TRBJ2-3
CATTGSTDTHYF
TGTGCCACCACCGGCTCCACAGATACGCATTATTTT
>TRBV7-2|TRBD2|few|TRBJ2-1
CASSSGASGNRYNEQFF
TGTGCCAGCAGCTCCGGGGCTAGCGGGAACCGATACAATGAGCAGTTCTTC
>TRBV5-6|.|few|TRBJ2-7
CASSLVKGNTYEQYF
TGTGCCAGCAGCTTGGTAAAGGGAAATACTTACGAGCAGTACTTC
>TRBV7-6|TRBD2|.|TRBJ2-3
CASSPRLTSGRDTQYF
TGTGCCAGCAGCCCACGATTGACTAGCGGGCGGGATACGCAGTATTTT
>TRBV29-1|.|many|TRBJ2-3
CSVVRASDTQYF
TGCAGCGTTGTAAGGGCATCGGATACGCAGTATTTT
>TRBV29-1|.|few|TRBJ1-5
CSVGTQGQGQPQHF
TGCAGCGTCGGTACGCAGGGGCAGGGACAGCCCCAGCATTTT
>TRBV7-2|.|.|TRBJ1-1
CASSTRQQLEAFF
TGTGCCAGCAGCACCAGACAGCAGCTAGAAGCTTTCTTT
>TRBV12-3/TRBV12-4|.|few|TRBJ1-3
CASSPQAREVGNTIYF
TGTGCCAGCAGCCCACAGGCACGAGAAGTTGGAAACACCATATATTTT
>TRBV12-3/TRBV12-4|.|.|TRBJ1-1
CASSVGAGVTEAFF
TGTGCCAGCAGCGTTGGGGCGGGGGTCACTGAAGCTTTCTTT
>TRBV20-1|.|.|TRBJ1-1
CSAGGRSDTEAFF
TGCAGTGCGGGGGGGAGGTCGGACACTGAAGCTTTCTTT